The T cell receptor beta chain described here comes from a study of cytomegalovirus exposure and HLA in healthy donors (dated by TCRdb to the late 2010s). Background on the whole study: An earlier analysis of approximately 600 of the donors reported about 250 Gb of sequence data and more than 90 million unique TCR beta sequences from 150 million to 200 million T cells. Donor age, sex, ethnicity and CMV serostatus were compiled alongside the repertoire data. Along with the approximately 600-subject first cohort, a separate validation cohort of more than 90 different subjects was used. Class I and class II HLA loci were covered by the typing at four-digit resolution. An early release covering roughly 640 HLA-typed donors comprised approximately 290 gigabases of sequencing data and some 79 million unique TCR sequences. Genome-wide SNP genotypes for about 65% of the roughly 670 donors were used in a later genetic analysis, which treated that subset as a discovery cohort. The number of typed donors differed by locus: about 620-630 for A, B, C, DRB1 and DQB1; approximately 530 for DQA1; roughly 600 for DPA1; and approximately 450 for DPB1. All discovery cohort repertoires had been generated using a single sequencing platform. High-throughput TCR immunosequencing, statistical association of individual TCRs with disease status, and machine learning were combined to predict cytomegalovirus infection status. Roughly 5 DR-DQ haplotypes were handled as single units for association and clustering, since linkage in the cohort was strong. The aim of the study was to test whether cataloging public T cell receptors could identify signatures of past pathogen exposure. Using immunosequencing, the study profiled T cell repertoires from 666 subjects and related those repertoires to cytomegalovirus serostatus. In an earlier analysis of roughly 540 of the donors, high-throughput TCR beta sequencing was used to judge whether each TCR beta V gene segment behaved as functional or pseudogenic. In the later analysis, no new phenotypic data were used to find candidate immune exposures; instead, reliance was placed on TCR beta sequences and their occurrence across donors. Among about 410 genotyped donors of the cohort, an average of roughly 230,000 unique TCR beta nucleotide sequences was sequenced per donor, of which 15% to 20% were non-productive. Of the 300 to 500 genotyped donors, less than 85% were placed in the genetic ancestry cluster associated with self-reported Caucasian donors. A later analysis re-examined previously published TCR beta repertoires from more than 550 donors and added high-resolution HLA genotyping to investigate patterns of TCR occurrence. Study-wide findings and limitations: A later analysis reported that several top co-occurrence clusters appeared linked to parvovirus B19, influenza, CMV and Epstein-Barr virus. The study listed 150 to 200 TCR beta chains as associated with cytomegalovirus. Sequencing depth was assumed to be roughly uniform across donors in the presence/absence analyses, though that assumption may not hold. CMV serostatus was the only immune exposure information available for the cohort. Because HLA typing was unavailable for some donors at each locus, only the typed subset was used in association tests. When HLA alleles, especially DR and DQ, strongly co-occurred, TCR associations were difficult to assign to individual alleles. In a later analysis, the rate of TCR association differed among HLA loci, with DRB1 alleles having the most associated TCRs and HLA-C alleles having the fewest. A later analysis found that HLA-associated TCR beta chains were more clonally expanded and had lower generation probabilities than equally common non-associated chains. Only TCR beta chains were sequenced in this cohort, and the absence of alpha or paired-chain data limited detectable features. The authors suggested that the approach could potentially be extended to other disease states and immunological phenotypes. According to a later analysis, most CMV-associated TCR beta chains appeared to be HLA-restricted, and the HLA associations seemed to be driven largely by CMV exposure. While some public TCRs were present in many individuals, most TCR sequences turned up only very rarely across donors. A further reported finding was that TCR beta sequences accurately predicted the HLA-A and HLA-B alleles for most subjects in the first cohort. A group of highly shared sequence variants was considered likely to be a technical artifact of the sequencing pipeline. A later analysis associated approximately 17,000 TCR beta sequences with specific HLA alleles at a false discovery rate of 0.05. Correlated functional status among segregating V segments might reflect linkage disequilibrium, but an unknown experimental factor could not be ruled out. The earlier analysis of almost 600 of the donors excluded 15 to 20 rarely observed V segments, including chromosome 9 orphons, because counts were too low. In vitro tests confirmed that a few of the cytomegalovirus-associated TCR beta chains recognize cytomegalovirus antigens. Some IMGT-functional V segments, including TRBV6-2 and TRBV6-3, could not be distinguished by the 87-base-pair reads and were therefore excluded. Cytomegalovirus status was reported to be diagnosed by the classifier with high specificity and sensitivity in both the original and validation cohorts. V-gene and J-gene trimming of TCR beta chains was associated with a missense DCLRE1C variant in a later genetic analysis, and the association was replicated in an independent cohort. Broadly in line with IMGT annotations, most TCR beta V segments showed up in productive rearrangements about 87% or about 30% of the time in an earlier analysis of 450 to 750 of the donors. Compared with the roughly 700-donor mean, donors in an Asian-associated ancestry cluster had fewer N-insertions in productive TCRs, according to a later genetic analysis.

The cohort comprised under 700 healthy bone marrow donors. At the time of sampling, all cohort members were nominally healthy, though unrecorded immune exposures were likely present. The donor tested CMV seropositive and was one of the 289 seropositive cohort members. A peripheral blood sample was collected from each donor, and TCR beta sequencing was performed on peripheral blood mononuclear cells. The Qiagen DNeasy Blood Extraction Kit was used to extract genomic DNA from the blood cell samples. Regarding this clone: The antigen this receptor binds is unknown. Base qualities are not at hand, and no much larger clone is one base apart.

CDR1 and CDR2, per the germline V gene, are SGHDN and FVKESK. Here V drops 4 bases and J drops 5 bases, and the junction holds 10 bases not matched to any gene. The CDR3 has 15 amino acids, counting the end cysteine and phenylalanine. Only the CDR3 portion is preserved as DNA: 45 bases, with reading frame beginning at the first base. The method was the immunoSEQ multiplex PCR assay. The multiplex PCR relied on a mix of 60 forward primers for TCR Vbeta segments and 13 reverse primers for TCR Jbeta segments. A multiplex PCR assay on genomic DNA amplified the CDR3 region of rearranged TCR beta genes. The Illumina HiSeq System was used to sequence the amplified TCR beta libraries as 87-base-pair reads. The authors processed their data as follows. In a later analysis, roughly 80 million unique TCR beta chains were counted across the 500 to 700 repertoires, and around 10 million of these chains were shared by at least two donors. To remove PCR and sequencing errors, raw reads were error-corrected and collapsed into unique sequences using a nearest-neighbor algorithm that merged closely related sequences. Alignment of CDR3 sequences to IMGT reference sequences was used to assign V, D and J gene segments. For a sequence to be retained, a match of at least six nucleotides was required to both a V gene segment and a J gene segment. A rearrangement was called productive if the CDR3 had no stop codons and remained in frame with V and J, and every other rearrangement was called non-productive. CDR3 was defined by IMGT convention, running from the second conserved V-encoded cysteine to the conserved J-encoded phenylalanine. In an earlier analysis of 587 of the donors, sequences lacking an unambiguous match to a single V gene segment were excluded. In an earlier analysis of a few hundred of the donors, a V segment was called functional when productive rearrangements were above 56.7%, and segregating when the standard deviation between donors exceeded 5%. To diagnose cytomegalovirus status from the catalog of TCR beta chain sequences, a statistical classification framework was built. In a later analysis, TCR nucleotide sequences were compared against IMGT/GENE-DB human TR gene sequences so that V and J genes could be assigned. A later analysis assigned CDR3 sequences and most-parsimonious VDJ recombination scenarios with the TCRdist pipeline. A later analysis defined each TCR beta chain by its CDR3 amino acid sequence plus V-gene family, and excluded reads lacking a unique V-gene family. To address suspected cross-contamination and a sequencing artifact, a later analysis removed 592 highly shared, low-generation-probability nucleotide sequences. A later analysis calculated a clonal expansion index for each public chain from normalized within-repertoire ranks of inferred template counts. Generation probabilities in a later analysis came from a VDJ recombination model fitted to out-of-frame rearrangements, and those results were checked against IGoR. A later analysis scored TCR-TCR, TCR-HLA and TCR-CMV co-occurrence with hypergeometric tests, applying a repertoire-size bias correction to TCR pairs. To estimate false discovery rates, a later analysis permuted the HLA or CMV assignments 20 times. In a later analysis, co-occurring TCRs were grouped using DBSCAN, with TCRdist sequence similarity added in when clustering inside HLA-allele-positive subsets. For co-occurrence clustering, repertoires with fewer than 30,000 or more than 120,000 public chains were excluded, along with 4 to 6 repertoires with anomalous nucleotide sharing. TCRdb limited this immuneACCESS table to in-frame rearrangements with V and J called. A share of clones is missing; checked studies link under half to unresolved V genes, and the rest is unexplained. The V and J calls and the clone size are those of that table, but D and trimming were determined from the DNA. This sample comprises some 130,000 clones, approximately 80% of them detected only once. 4.2% of the sample goes to the ten largest clones.

Sample: PBMCs. Recombination joined TRBV14 with TRBJ2-5; a stretch of 7 junction bases matches TRBD1. This TCR came from a male donor in good health and CMV-seropositive. CDR3 region: CASSRPGGIRETQYF. The nucleotide sequence is TGTGCCAGCAGCCGTCCAGGGGGAATACGGGAGACCCAGTACTTC.